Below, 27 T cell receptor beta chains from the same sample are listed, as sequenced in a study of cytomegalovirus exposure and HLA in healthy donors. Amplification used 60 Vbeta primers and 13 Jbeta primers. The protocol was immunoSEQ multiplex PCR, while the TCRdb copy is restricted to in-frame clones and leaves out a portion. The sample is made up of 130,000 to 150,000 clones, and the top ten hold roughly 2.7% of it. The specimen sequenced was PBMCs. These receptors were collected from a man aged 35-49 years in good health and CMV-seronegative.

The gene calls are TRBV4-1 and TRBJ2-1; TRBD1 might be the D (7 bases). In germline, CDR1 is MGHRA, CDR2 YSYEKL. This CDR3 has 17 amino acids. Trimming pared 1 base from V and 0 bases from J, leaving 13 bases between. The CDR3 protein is CASSQAQGGSSYNEQFF. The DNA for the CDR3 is TGCGCCAGCAGCCAAGCCCAGGGGGGCAGCTCCTACAATGAGCAGTTCTTC.

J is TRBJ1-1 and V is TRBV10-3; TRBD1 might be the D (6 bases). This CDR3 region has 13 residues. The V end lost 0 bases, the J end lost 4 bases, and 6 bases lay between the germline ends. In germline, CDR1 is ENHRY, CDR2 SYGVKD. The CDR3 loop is CAISESGGTEAFF. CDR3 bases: TGTGCCATCAGTGAGTCAGGGGGCACTGAAGCTTTCTTT.

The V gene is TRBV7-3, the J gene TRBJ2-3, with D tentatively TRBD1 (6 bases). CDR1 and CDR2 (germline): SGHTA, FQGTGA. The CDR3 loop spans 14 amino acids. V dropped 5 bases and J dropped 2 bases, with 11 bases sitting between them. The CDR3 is CASSPGQLTDTQYF. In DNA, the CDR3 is TGTGCCAGCAGCCCGGGACAACTCACAGATACGCAGTATTTT.

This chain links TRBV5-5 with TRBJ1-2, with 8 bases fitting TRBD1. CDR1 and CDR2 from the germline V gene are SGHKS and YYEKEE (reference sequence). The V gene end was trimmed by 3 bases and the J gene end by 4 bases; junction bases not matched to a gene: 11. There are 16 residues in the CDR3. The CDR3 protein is CASSWVPGGPSYGYTF. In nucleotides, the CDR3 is TGTGCCAGCAGCTGGGTGCCAGGGGGCCCTAGCTATGGCTACACCTTC.

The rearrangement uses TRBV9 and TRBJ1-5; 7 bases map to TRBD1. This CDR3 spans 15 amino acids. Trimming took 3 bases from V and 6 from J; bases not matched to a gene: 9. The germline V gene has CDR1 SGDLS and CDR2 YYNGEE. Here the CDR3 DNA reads TGTGCCAGCAGCGCCGACCCGAGGGGGCTTCAGCCCCAGCATTTT. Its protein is CASSADPRGLQPQHF.

The CDR3, as DNA: TGTGCCAGCAGCTTAGGCACAGGACGGAACACTGAAGCTTTCTTT. This translates into CASSLGTGRNTEAFF. The rearrangement joins TRBV11-3 to TRBJ1-1, with D perhaps TRBD1 (5 bases). Per germline, CDR1 SGHNT and CDR2 YENEEA. The CDR3 is made up of 15 amino acids. The V end was cut by 1 base, the J end by 1 base, with 10 bases between.

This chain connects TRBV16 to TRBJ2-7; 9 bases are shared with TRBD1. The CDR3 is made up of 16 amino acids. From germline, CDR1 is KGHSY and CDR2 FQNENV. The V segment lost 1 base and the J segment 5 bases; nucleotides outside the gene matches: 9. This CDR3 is CASSQWAGTGNDEQYF. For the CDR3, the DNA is TGTGCCAGCAGCCAATGGGCCGGGACAGGGAACGACGAGCAGTACTTC.

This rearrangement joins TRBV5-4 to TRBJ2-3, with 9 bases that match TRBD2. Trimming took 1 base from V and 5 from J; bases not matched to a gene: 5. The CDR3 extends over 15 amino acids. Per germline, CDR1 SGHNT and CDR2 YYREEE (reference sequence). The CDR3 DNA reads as TGTGCCAGCAGCTTGCGCGGGGGGGCTGTAGATACGCAGTATTTT. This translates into CASSLRGGAVDTQYF. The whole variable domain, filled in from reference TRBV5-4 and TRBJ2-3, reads ETGVTQSPTHLIKTRGQQVTLRCSSQSGHNTVSWYQQALGQGPQFIFQYYREEENGRGNFPPRFSGLQFPNYSSELNVNALELDDSALYLCASSLRGGAVDTQYFGPGTRLTVL.

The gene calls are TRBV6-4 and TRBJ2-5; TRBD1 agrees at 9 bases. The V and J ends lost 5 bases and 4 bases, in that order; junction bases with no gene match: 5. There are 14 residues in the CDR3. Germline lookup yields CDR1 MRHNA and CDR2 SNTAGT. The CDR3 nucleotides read TGTGCCAGCAGTAGACAGGGGGAGGGAGAGACCCAGTACTTC. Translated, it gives CASSRQGEGETQYF.

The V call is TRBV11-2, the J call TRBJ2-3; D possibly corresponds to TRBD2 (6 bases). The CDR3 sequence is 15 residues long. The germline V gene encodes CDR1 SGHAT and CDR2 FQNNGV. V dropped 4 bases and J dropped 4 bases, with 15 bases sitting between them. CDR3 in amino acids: CASSWNGGSADTQYF. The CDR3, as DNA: TGTGCCAGCAGCTGGAACGGGGGTAGCGCAGATACGCAGTATTTT.

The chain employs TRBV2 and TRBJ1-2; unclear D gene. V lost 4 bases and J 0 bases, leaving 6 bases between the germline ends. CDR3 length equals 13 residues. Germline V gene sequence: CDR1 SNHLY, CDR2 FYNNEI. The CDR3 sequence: CASSAKANYGYTF. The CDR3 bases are TGTGCCAGCAGTGCTAAAGCTAACTATGGCTACACCTTC.

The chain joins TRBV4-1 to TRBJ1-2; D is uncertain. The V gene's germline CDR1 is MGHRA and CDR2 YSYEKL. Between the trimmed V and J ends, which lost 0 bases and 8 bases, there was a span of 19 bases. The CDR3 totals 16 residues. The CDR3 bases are TGCGCCAGCAGCCAAGATCGAGACCTCCGGGGAAGGGGCTACACCTTC. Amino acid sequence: CASSQDRDLRGRGYTF.

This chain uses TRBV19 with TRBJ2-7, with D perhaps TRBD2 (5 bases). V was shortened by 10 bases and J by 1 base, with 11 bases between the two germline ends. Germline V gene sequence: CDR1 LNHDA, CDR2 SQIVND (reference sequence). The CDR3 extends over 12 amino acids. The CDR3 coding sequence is TGTGCCACCCGCGGGCCGTCCTACGAGCAGTACTTC. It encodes CATRGPSYEQYF.

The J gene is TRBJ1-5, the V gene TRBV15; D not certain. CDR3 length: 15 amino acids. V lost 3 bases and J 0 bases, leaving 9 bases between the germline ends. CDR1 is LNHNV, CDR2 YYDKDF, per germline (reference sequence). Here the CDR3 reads CATSRVGYSNQPQHF. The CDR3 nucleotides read TGTGCCACCAGCAGGGTGGGCTATAGCAATCAGCCCCAGCATTTT.

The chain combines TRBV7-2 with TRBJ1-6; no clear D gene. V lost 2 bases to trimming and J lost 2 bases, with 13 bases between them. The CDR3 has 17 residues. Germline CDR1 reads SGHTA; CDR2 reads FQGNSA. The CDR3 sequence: CASSLYGPGTYNSPLHF. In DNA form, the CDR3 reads TGTGCCAGCAGCTTATATGGGCCGGGAACCTATAATTCACCCCTCCACTTT. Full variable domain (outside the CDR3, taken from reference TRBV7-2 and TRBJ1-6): GAGVSQSPSNKVTEKGKDVELRCDPISGHTALYWYRQSLGQGLEFLIYFQGNSAPDKSGLPSDRFSAERTGGSVSTLTIQRTQQEDSAVYLCASSLYGPGTYNSPLHFGNGTRLTVT.

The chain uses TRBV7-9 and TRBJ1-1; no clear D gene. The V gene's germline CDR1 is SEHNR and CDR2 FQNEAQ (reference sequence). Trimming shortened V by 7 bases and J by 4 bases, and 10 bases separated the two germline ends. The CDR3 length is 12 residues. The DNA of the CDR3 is TGTGCCAGCACCCCGTCGGTCACTGAAGCTTTCTTT. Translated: CASTPSVTEAFF.

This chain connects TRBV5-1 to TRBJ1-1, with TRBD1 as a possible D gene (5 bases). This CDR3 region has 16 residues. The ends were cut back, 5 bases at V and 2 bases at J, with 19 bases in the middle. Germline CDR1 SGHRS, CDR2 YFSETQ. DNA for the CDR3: TGCGCCAGCAGTCAACAGGTGTCGGCGTCTAACACTGAAGCTTTCTTT. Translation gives CASSQQVSASNTEAFF.

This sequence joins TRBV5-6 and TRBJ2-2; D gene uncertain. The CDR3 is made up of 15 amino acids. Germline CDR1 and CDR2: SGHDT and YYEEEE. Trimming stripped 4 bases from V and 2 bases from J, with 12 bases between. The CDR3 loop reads CASSRKNRNTGELFF. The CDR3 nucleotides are TGTGCCAGCAGCCGGAAGAACAGAAACACCGGGGAGCTGTTTTTT.

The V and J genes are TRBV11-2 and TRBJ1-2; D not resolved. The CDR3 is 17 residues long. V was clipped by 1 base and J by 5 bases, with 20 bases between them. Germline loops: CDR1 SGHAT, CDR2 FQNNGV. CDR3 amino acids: CASSLGVKEPINYGYTF. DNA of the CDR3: TGTGCCAGCAGCTTAGGAGTCAAAGAACCCATTAATTATGGCTACACCTTC.

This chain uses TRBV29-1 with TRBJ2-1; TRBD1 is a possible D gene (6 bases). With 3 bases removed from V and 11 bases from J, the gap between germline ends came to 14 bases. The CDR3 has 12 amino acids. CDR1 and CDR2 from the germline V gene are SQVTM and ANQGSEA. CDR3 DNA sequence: TGCAGCGTTGAGCCAACAGGGTTTCAGCAGTTCTTC. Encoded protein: CSVEPTGFQQFF.

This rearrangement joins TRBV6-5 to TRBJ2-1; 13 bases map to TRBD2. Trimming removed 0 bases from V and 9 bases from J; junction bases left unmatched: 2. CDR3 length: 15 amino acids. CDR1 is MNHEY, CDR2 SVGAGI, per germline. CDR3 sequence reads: CASSYSRLAGGEQFF. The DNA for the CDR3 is TGTGCCAGCAGTTACTCGAGACTAGCGGGGGGTGAGCAGTTCTTC.

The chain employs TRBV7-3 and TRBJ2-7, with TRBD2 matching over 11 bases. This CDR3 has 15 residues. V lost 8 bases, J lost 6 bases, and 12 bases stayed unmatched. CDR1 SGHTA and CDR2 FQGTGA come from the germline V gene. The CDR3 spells CASARGSGGAGEQYF. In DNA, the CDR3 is TGTGCCAGCGCCCGCGGTAGCGGGGGGGCCGGCGAGCAGTACTTC.

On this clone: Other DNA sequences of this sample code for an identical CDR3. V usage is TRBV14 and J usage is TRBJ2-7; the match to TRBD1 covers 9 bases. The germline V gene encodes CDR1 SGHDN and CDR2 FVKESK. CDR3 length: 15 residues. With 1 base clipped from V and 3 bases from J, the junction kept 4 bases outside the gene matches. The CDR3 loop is CASSQAGTGNYEQYF. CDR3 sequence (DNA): TGTGCCAGCAGCCAAGCCGGGACAGGGAACTACGAGCAGTACTTC. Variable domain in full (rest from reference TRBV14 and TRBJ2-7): EAGVTQFPSHSVIEKGQTVTLRCDPISGHDNLYWYRRVMGKEIKFLLHFVKESKQDESGMPNNRFLAERTGGTYSTLKVQPAELEDSGVYFCASSQAGTGNYEQYFGPGTRLTVT.

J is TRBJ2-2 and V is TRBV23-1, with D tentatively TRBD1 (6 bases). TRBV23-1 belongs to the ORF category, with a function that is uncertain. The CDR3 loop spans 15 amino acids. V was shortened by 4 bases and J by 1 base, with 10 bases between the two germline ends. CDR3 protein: CASSRVDRNTGELFF. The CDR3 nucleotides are TGCGCCAGCAGTCGAGTGGACAGGAACACCGGGGAGCTGTTTTTT.

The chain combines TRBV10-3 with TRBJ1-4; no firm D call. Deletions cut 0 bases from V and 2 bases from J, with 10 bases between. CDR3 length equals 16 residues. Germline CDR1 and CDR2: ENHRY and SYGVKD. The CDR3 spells CAISESMSVTNEKLFF. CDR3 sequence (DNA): TGTGCCATCAGTGAGTCGATGAGTGTGACTAATGAAAAACTGTTTTTT.

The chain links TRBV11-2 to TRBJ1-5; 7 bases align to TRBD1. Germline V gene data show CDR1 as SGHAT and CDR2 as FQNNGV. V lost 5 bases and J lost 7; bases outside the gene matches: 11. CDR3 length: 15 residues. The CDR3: CASSTLTGMGQPQHF. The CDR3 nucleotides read TGTGCCAGCAGCACCTTGACAGGGATGGGGCAGCCCCAGCATTTT. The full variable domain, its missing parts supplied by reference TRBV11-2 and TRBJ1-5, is EAGVAQSPRYKIIEKRQSVAFWCNPISGHATLYWYQQILGQGPKLLIQFQNNGVVDDSQLPKDRFSAERLKGVDSTLKIQPAKLEDSAVYLCASSTLTGMGQPQHFGDGTRLSIL.

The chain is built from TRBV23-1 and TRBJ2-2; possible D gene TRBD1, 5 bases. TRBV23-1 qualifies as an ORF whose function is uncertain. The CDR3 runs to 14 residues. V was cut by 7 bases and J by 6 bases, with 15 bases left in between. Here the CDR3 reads CASTGCRVPGELFF. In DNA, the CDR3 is TGCGCCAGCACCGGCTGCAGGGTACCCGGGGAGCTGTTTTTT.